The TCR beta chain described here comes from a study of T cell responses to AZD1222 COVID-19 vaccine. Second doses were pooled across both intervals (about 4 or about 12 weeks). In the case of this clone: The antigen is unknown.

The ends were cut back, 0 bases at V and 10 bases at J, with 20 bases in the middle. The V gene's germline CDR1 is GTSNPN and CDR2 SVGIG (reference sequence). This CDR3 is 15 amino acids long. Regarding the study as a whole: Spike was spanned by vaccine-associated CD4 TCRs, which were dominant at 160-218 and 743-854. Reportedly, close to half of spike-specific TCRs are directed against unmutated variant regions.

Repertoires were generated with immunoSEQ multiplex PCR, while TCRdb's copy carries only in-frame clones and drops some. This sample has 15,000 to 20,000 clones, with about four fifths found just once. The chain joins TRBV30 to TRBJ2-3; TRBD2 might be the D (7 bases). The sequencing here drew on peripheral blood, taken 28 days after the second AZD1222 dose. The receptor's source is an adult who received the AZD1222 COVID-19 vaccine. In DNA form, the CDR3 reads TGTGCCTGGAGTGTAGGGGGACTACCTACATGGGCGCAGTATTTT. As protein: CAWSVGGLPTWAQYF.